The subject of this entry is one TCR beta chain. This clone's antigen is unknown. Within one base of it there is no much larger clone, and no base qualities were kept. The data were taken from a study of shared clonotypes between healthy human individuals (dated by TCRdb to between 2020 and 2021). Some background on the complete study: The cohort included a few men and a couple of women between 18 and 49 years of age. For each donor, three plates each were used for CD4 naive and CD4 memory, two plates were used for CD8 naive, and one plate was used for CD8 memory. Libraries were prepared and TCR repertoires were sequenced by different laboratories using diverse techniques, in order to increase sequencing depth and limit assay-specific biases. Blood TCR repertoires of a handful of healthy adults were deeply sequenced to estimate repertoire size and the extent of clonotype sharing between individuals. Each donor's leukapheresis produced roughly between roughly 0.9 and 9 billion PBMCs. What the study reported, not specific to this receptor: Larger estimated clonotype richness was generally found for naive subsets than for memory subsets. Sharing across four donors was observed for approximately 4.6% of naive CD4, over 3% of naive CD8, 2% to 2.5% of memory CD4, and around 0.44% of memory CD8 clonotypes. Based on pairwise subsampling, the degree of clonotype sharing among donors was expected to be affected by sequencing depth. Even with the large sequencing depth, rarefaction of the sorted-subset datasets indicated that sequencing was incomplete. Sampling was restricted to blood, and TCR repertoires in tissues likely differ from the TCR repertoires found in blood. The small number of donors limited the genetic and exposure-history diversity represented. Clonotypes shared by all four sorted-subset donors showed higher generation probabilities than non-shared clonotypes.

The donors were healthy, HIV-negative adults who had no recently reported acute infections or vaccinations. Only Caucasian adults living in Nashville, Tennessee, USA were represented among the donors. Magnetic negative selection was used to enrich CD4+ T cells, after which naive cells were positively selected on CD45RA and the negative fraction became the memory subset. After blood collection by leukapheresis, PBMCs were isolated using Ficoll-Histopaque density gradient centrifugation and then cryopreserved in the vapor phase of liquid nitrogen. Analytical flow cytometry was used to check the purity and quantity of every magnetically sorted T cell population. From each sorted fraction, genomic DNA was isolated and quantified by UV absorbance on a Nanodrop 2000c. The germline V gene specifies MDHEN as CDR1 and SYDVKM as CDR2. The cysteine opens and the phenylalanine closes a CDR3 of 15 amino acids. Only the CDR3 part of the read is kept: 45 bases, read in frame from the first base. Ends trimmed: V by 5 bases, J by 8 bases; bases unmatched to a gene: 7.

Using the deep immunoSEQ assay, TCR CDR3 regions were amplified from genomic DNA by multiplex PCR. Extracted genomic DNA from each cell subset was spread evenly across all wells of several immunoSEQ 96-well plates, with each plate serving as a replicate. For sorted subsets, around 200 ng genomic DNA, equal to tens of thousands of T cell genomes, was loaded into each replicate PCR. Purified libraries were quantified with a Qubit 3.0 fluorometer, sized on a Bioanalyzer 2100, and re-quantified with the KAPA Library Quantification kit. A separate single-read 150-cycle Illumina NextSeq 550 flow cell was used to sequence each immunoSEQ 96-well plate. In the source study's methods: The immunoSEQ output contained only junctional sequences without quality scores, so filtering could not match that applied to full-length reads. Sequences were annotated with PyIR, a Python wrapper for IgBLAST v1.9, using IMGT germline references to assign V/J genes and CDR3. Reads were removed for weak V/J assignments (E-value above 1e-6), missing CDR3, stop codons, out-of-frame junctions, or ambiguous translated residues. V3J clonotypes were defined as sequences sharing an identical inferred V gene, J gene, and CDR3 amino acid sequence. To compute the percentage overlap between repertoires, the number of shared unique clonotypes was divided by the size of the smaller repertoire. Repertoire richness was assessed with RTK rarefaction, the Chao1 estimator, and Recon v2.1 estimates of unobserved clonotypes. OLGA was used to compute generation probabilities for all TCRbeta clonotypes that the gDNA method yielded from a handful of donors. TCRdb stores this immuneACCESS table with in-frame sequences only. Part of the clones is absent; in the studies checked, under half of the shortfall reflects unresolved V genes, and no reason is known for the rest. For V, J and clone size, that table is used; D and trimming come from the DNA. The sample table lists some 1,400,000 clones, more than 95% of them with a count of one. Of the sample, over 1% is held by the ten largest clones.

The rearrangement joined TRBV28 to TRBJ2-1, with 12 bases matching TRBD2. The receptor was isolated from a man aged 25 to 45 in good health. The specimen sequenced was naive CD4+ T cells sorted from blood. What the cell subset or site label conveys for this sample: CD45RA+ positively selected. The CDR3 protein: CASSPASGRAHEQFF. The nucleotide sequence reads as follows: TGTGCCAGCAGTCCGGCTAGCGGGAGGGCCCATGAGCAGTTCTTC.